The 14 T cell receptor beta chains reported below all come from one sample, sequenced in a study of read filtering for tumor transcriptome and immune sequencing. Molecular barcoded adaptors covering alpha/delta and beta/gamma chains were used on about 390 ng RNA. TCRdb re-derived calls from the reads in MiXCR, one entry per CDR3 protein. Among more than 70,000 distinct CDR3 sequences listed, about 22% were seen once. Material for sequencing was a population of CD138-negative cells sorted from bone marrow. All receptors derive from a donor at least 40 years old with multiple myeloma.

This clonotype was recorded many times. This chain connects TRBV21-1 to TRBJ1-4. TRBV21-1 is labeled a pseudogene. CDR3 length: 10 amino acids. CDR3 protein: CATRQEKLFF. As DNA, the CDR3 is TGTGCCACCCGTCAGGAAAAACTGTTTTTT.

Only a few counts were recorded for this clonotype. The V call is TRBV5-1, the J call TRBJ1-4; D unresolved. This CDR3 is built from 14 residues. V lost 4 bases and J lost 8, with 15 bases in between. Germline-derived CDR1 and CDR2 are SGHRS and YFSETQ. CDR3 sequence: CASSMDGYEEKLFF. As DNA, the CDR3 is TGCGCCAGCAGCATGGACGGATATGAGGAAAAACTGTTTTTT.

The rearrangement uses TRBV2 and TRBJ1-2, with 8 nucleotides matching TRBD1. V lost 1 base, J lost 4 bases, and 5 bases stayed unmatched. CDR1 and CDR2 (germline): SNHLY, FYNNEI. This CDR3 is 15 amino acids long. CDR3 in amino acids: CASSEGQGAIYGYTF. The CDR3 DNA follows: TGTGCCAGCAGTGAAGGGCAGGGGGCGATCTATGGCTACACCTTC. The variable domain in full, completed from reference TRBV2 and TRBJ1-2, reads EPEVTQTPSHQVTQMGQEVILRCVPISNHLYFYWYRQILGQKVEFLVSFYNNEISEKSEIFDDQFSVERPDGSNFTLKIRSTKLEDSAMYFCASSEGQGAIYGYTFGSGTRLTVV.

This clonotype has a handful of counts. This chain uses TRBV6-2 or TRBV6-3 with TRBJ1-3; D might be TRBD1 (6 bases). V lost 6 bases and J 0 bases, leaving 12 bases between the germline ends. CDR1 and CDR2 from the germline V gene are MNHEY and SVGEGT. This CDR3 is built from 15 residues. The CDR3 reads CASRRDTSSGNTIYF. CDR3 DNA: TGTGCCAGCAGGCGGGACACGAGCTCTGGAAACACCATATATTTT.

For this clonotype: A single base separates this from a much larger clone, so it may be a read error. The V gene is TRBV30, the J gene TRBJ2-3; D ambiguous. The length of the CDR3 is 11 residues. With 4 bases removed from V and 7 bases from J, the gap between germline ends came to 9 bases. CDR1 is GTSNPN, CDR2 SVGIG, per germline (reference sequence). The CDR3 reads CAWTAHNTQYF. CDR3 bases: TGTGCCTGGACTGCCCACAATACGCAGTATTTT.

This clonotype was found many times. The junction departs from germline at one end; a sequencing error may be responsible. V gene TRBV29-1 combines with J gene TRBJ2-7, with 9 bases matching TRBD1. The CDR3 loop spans 13 amino acids. Germline CDR1 SQVTM, CDR2 ANQGSEA. CDR3 in DNA: TGCAGCGTCGAAGGACAGGGGAAATACGAGCAGTACTTC. Translating it yields CSVEGQGKYEQYF.

This clonotype was seen ten or more times. Here the CDR3 DNA reads TGCAGCGTTCAGGGAAGCAGTGGAGCTTTCTTT. Encoded protein: CSVQGSSGAFF. The V gene is TRBV29-1, the J gene TRBJ1-1; the D gene is possibly TRBD1 (5 bases). CDR3 length equals 11 residues. Trimming removed 5 bases from V and 10 bases from J, with 14 bases in between. Germline values: CDR1 SQVTM, CDR2 ANQGSEA.

As regards this clonotype: A read error may explain this, as a much larger clone is one base away. The genes are TRBV6-6 and TRBJ2-7; no clear D. The ends were cut back, 6 bases at V and 3 bases at J, with 6 bases in the middle. The CDR3 is 11 amino acids. The germline gives CDR1 MNHNY, CDR2 SVGAGI (reference sequence). In nucleotides, the CDR3 is TGTGCCAGCAGCTCTTTCTACGAGCAGTACTTC. Encoded protein: CASSSFYEQYF.

This clonotype was counted only a few times. A much larger clonotype is one base distant, so this may be a read error. This sequence joins TRBV2 and TRBJ2-1; D is unclear. In germline, CDR1 is SNHLY, CDR2 FYNNEI. The CDR3 has 11 amino acids. Written as DNA, the CDR3 is TGTGACAGCAGTAAAAACAATGAGCAGTTCTTC. This gives the protein CDSSKNNEQFF.

This clonotype was recorded many times. The chain employs TRBV4-2 and TRBJ2-1; D is undetermined. Germline CDR1 reads LGHNA; CDR2 reads YNFKEQ. The length of the CDR3 is 16 residues. Trimming pared 0 bases from V and 5 bases from J, leaving 14 bases between. CDR3 in DNA: TGTGCCAGCAGCCAAGATTGGGGTATTGCCCACAATGAGCAGTTCTTC. Encoded protein: CASSQDWGIAHNEQFF.

In this sample, this clonotype turned up many times. J is TRBJ1-4 and V is TRBV4-1; D is unresolved. Trimming shortened V by 4 bases and J by 2 bases, and 8 bases separated the two germline ends. CDR1 and CDR2 (germline): MGHRA, YSYEKL. CDR3 length equals 14 residues. CDR3 loop: CASSPGRTNEKLFF. CDR3 nucleotide sequence: TGCGCCAGCAGCCCTGGACGGACTAATGAAAAACTGTTTTTT.

This clonotype was seen many times. The chain links TRBV4-2 to TRBJ2-5, with 9 bases lining up with TRBD1. CDR1 and CDR2 from the germline V gene are LGHNA and YNFKEQ. The V and J ends lost 4 bases and 5 bases, in that order; junction bases with no gene match: 8. The CDR3 is made up of 15 amino acids. CDR3 nucleotide sequence: TGTGCCAGCAGCCTAGGACAGGGGTCCTCGGAGACCCAGTACTTC. It yields the protein CASSLGQGSSETQYF.

This clonotype was picked up one time. This may arise from a read error, as a much more abundant clone is one base away. V is TRBV6-6 and J is TRBJ1-4, with D hard to call. The V and J ends lost 10 bases and 7 bases respectively, with 16 bases between them. Looked up from germline, CDR1 is MNHNY and CDR2 is SVGAGI (reference sequence). CDR3 size: 13 residues. The chain's CDR3 is CANSSHPSEKLFF. DNA for the CDR3: TGTGCCAACTCTAGTCACCCGTCTGAAAAACTGTTTTTT.

This clonotype appeared many times. J is TRBJ2-1 and V is TRBV7-3, with 8 bases aligning to TRBD2. The ends lost 5 bases at V and 7 bases at J; junction bases unmatched: 7. Germline loops: CDR1 SGHTA, CDR2 FQGTGA. This CDR3 is 14 amino acids long. The CDR3 is CASSPGLARNEQFF. The DNA of the CDR3 is TGTGCCAGCAGCCCAGGACTAGCCAGAAATGAGCAGTTCTTC.